This T cell receptor (beta chain) was found in a study of blood T cell repertoires in COVID-19. The overall study: Sites across the United States, Italy and Spain contributed samples from acute and convalescent COVID-19. T cells, B-cell-depleted T cells, or PBMCs provided the cDNA or gDNA that served as material.

Original analysis: Cell counts per sample came from amplifying reference gene primers. Assay used: immunoSEQ multiplex PCR; TCRdb lists only in-frame clones, some missing. The D gene and trimming were derived from the DNA, and the V and J assignments and clone size from that table. The sample includes some 140,000 clones, about four fifths seen only once; the top ten take about 8.4%. A remark on this clone: Other DNA variants within this sample encode the same CDR3.

The V gene's germline CDR1 is MDHEN and CDR2 SYDVKM. The CDR3 sequence is 14 residues long. V dropped 2 bases and J dropped 0; count of bases not matched to a gene: 0. The receptor was isolated from a woman in her sixties with active or convalescent COVID-19. The material sequenced was peripheral blood. The J gene is TRBJ1-1, the V gene TRBV28; TRBD1 aligns across 7 bases. CDR3 loop: CASSLTGVNTEAFF. The CDR3 DNA is TGTGCCAGCAGTTTAACAGGGGTGAACACTGAAGCTTTCTTT.